This T cell receptor (beta chain) was sequenced in a study of blood T cell repertoires in COVID-19. Participants reported their clinical history, and cohort assignment relied on those reports. The data were produced by immunoSEQ multiplex PCR, yet TCRdb's version contains in-frame clones alone and is incomplete. Of over 300,000 clones listed, around 89% were seen once; the top ten hold over 8%. The CDR3 is 16 residues long. Trimming took off 1 base at V and 2 bases at J, with 14 bases between the two ends. Looked up from germline, CDR1 is MNHEY and CDR2 is SMNVEV (reference sequence). The chain has TRBV27 and TRBJ1-2; D possibly corresponds to TRBD1 (5 bases). This receptor was identified in a woman between 40 and 55 years old who had recovered from COVID-19. Sequenced sample: PBMCs or T cells enriched from blood (not recorded which). CDR3 DNA: TGTGCCAGCAGTTTATGGGGCCTGGAGGGCAACTATGGCTACACCTTC. Protein: CASSLWGLEGNYGYTF.